The source of this T cell receptor (beta chain) is a study of T cell repertoires in cytomegalovirus infection. Turning to the study itself: Recently identified HLA-C-restricted CMV epitopes were used, and well-studied HLA-B-restricted CMV epitopes were used as well. Public TCR beta signatures provided an indication of both CMV infection and a matching HLA type.

This clonotype showed up many times. Antigen specificity is unknown. Findings of the study overall: There were HLA-C-restricted CMV-specific TCR beta clonotypes dominating the ex vivo response.

One entry per CDR3 protein, called by TCRdb with MiXCR from the reads. Of 200,000 to 250,000 distinct CDR3 sequences detected, about 38% appear once; the ten largest clones hold about 60%. CDR1 SGHTA and CDR2 FQGNSA come from the germline V gene. V gave up 4 bases and J gave up 6 bases; unmatched junction bases: 9. The CDR3 covers 17 residues. Sequenced here: CD8+ T cells from cultured PBMCs, sampled from culture after CMV antigen stimulation. This TCR derives from a human donor in good health (CMV status not recorded). Some clones in this sample may be carry-over from other donors' samples. The chain links TRBV7-2 to TRBJ2-3; TRBD2 agrees at 14 bases. CDR3 residues: CASSSSGTSGRGDTQYF. The CDR3 nucleotides are TGTGCCAGCAGCTCGTCCGGGACTAGCGGGAGAGGGGATACGCAGTATTTT.